The rows below give T cell receptor beta chains drawn from one sample of a study of T cell responses to AZD1222 COVID-19 vaccine. Clones were read by immunoSEQ multiplex PCR, and TCRdb kept only the in-frame ones, dropping some. The sample gives some 100,000 clones, roughly nine tenths of which show up once; around 17% is in the top ten. This specimen was peripheral blood, taken on day 0 of AZD1222 vaccination. All receptors derive from an adult in good health. The CDR3 runs from the conserved cysteine through the conserved F or W. The D gene is left open where the match is weak. The size entry is marked missing in some rows and otherwise reads once, few, many or a size class.

D: -; J: TRBJ1-2; V: TRBV13; size: -; DNA: TGTGCCAGCAGCTTAGCGGGGGGCAGATTTTATGGCTACACCTTC; CDR3: CASSLAGGRFYGYTF
D: TRBD1; J: TRBJ1-1; V: TRBV9; size: once; DNA: TGTGCCAGCAGCCCACAGGGGGACACTGAAGCTTTCTTT; CDR3: CASSPQGDTEAFF
D: -; J: TRBJ1-4; V: TRBV3-1/TRBV3-2; size: -; DNA: TGTGCCAGCAGCCAAGTCGTCATACCAACTAATGAAAAACTGTTTTTT; CDR3: CASSQVVIPTNEKLFF
D: TRBD2; J: TRBJ2-3; V: TRBV4-1; size: -; DNA: TGCGCCAGCAGCCAAGATCGGGGGGGAGGGCCCGCAGATACGCAGTATTTT; CDR3: CASSQDRGGGPADTQYF
D: -; J: TRBJ1-1; V: TRBV28; size: -; DNA: TGTGCCAGCACTTCCCCCTGGCCGGTGAACACTGAAGCTTTCTTT; CDR3: CASTSPWPVNTEAFF
D: -; J: TRBJ2-5; V: TRBV5-4; size: once; DNA: TGTGCCAGCAGCTCGAACATCAACCTGGGGGAGACCCAGTACTTC; CDR3: CASSSNINLGETQYF
D: -; J: TRBJ2-2; V: TRBV4-2; size: -; DNA: TGTGCCAGCAGCCAAGATCATGGCCCCACCGGGGAGCTGTTTTTT; CDR3: CASSQDHGPTGELFF
D: TRBD1; J: TRBJ1-2; V: TRBV3-1/TRBV3-2; size: -; DNA: TGTGCCAGCAGCTTCGGGACAGGGTACTATGGCTACACCTTC; CDR3: CASSFGTGYYGYTF
D: -; J: TRBJ2-1; V: TRBV28; size: once; DNA: TGTGCCATAAAGGGGGGAAATGAGCAGTTCTTC; CDR3: CAIKGGNEQFF
D: TRBD2; J: TRBJ2-1; V: TRBV7-9; size: -; DNA: TGTGCCAGCAGGCCCAAAGAGCGGGGGGGCTCCTACAATGAGCAGTTCTTC; CDR3: CASRPKERGGSYNEQFF
D: TRBD1; J: TRBJ2-7; V: TRBV30; size: -; DNA: TGTGCCTGGAGTTCGGGACAGACTAACGAGCAGTACTTC; CDR3: CAWSSGQTNEQYF
D: -; J: TRBJ2-1; V: TRBV29-1; size: -; DNA: TGCAGCGTTGAAAGCAATGAGCAGTTCTTC; CDR3: CSVESNEQFF
D: -; J: TRBJ2-3; V: TRBV2; size: -; DNA: TGTGCCAGCAGTGAATTAACCCAGCAGGATACGCAGTATTTT; CDR3: CASSELTQQDTQYF
D: -; J: TRBJ2-1; V: TRBV10-1; size: few; DNA: TGCGCCAGCAGAACAGGGCTCTCCTACAATGAGCAGTTCTTC; CDR3: CASRTGLSYNEQFF
D: TRBD2; J: TRBJ2-3; V: TRBV4-2; size: once; DNA: TGTGCCAGCAGCCAAGGGGGCGGGGGGCTAGATACGCAGTATTTT; CDR3: CASSQGGGGLDTQYF
D: -; J: TRBJ2-2; V: TRBV5-4; size: few; DNA: TGTGCCAGCAGCCCGGGATCCTTCACTGGGGAGCTGTTTTTT; CDR3: CASSPGSFTGELFF
D: -; J: TRBJ2-7; V: TRBV2; size: -; DNA: TGTGCCAGCAACCGGGACGGCTACGAGCAGTACTTC; CDR3: CASNRDGYEQYF
D: -; J: TRBJ2-7; V: TRBV5-1; size: -; DNA: TGCGCCAGCAGCTCTTCAGTTAGCTCCTACGAGCAGTACTTC; CDR3: CASSSSVSSYEQYF
D: -; J: TRBJ2-1; V: TRBV6-5; size: once; DNA: TGTGCCAGCAGCCTTGACAGGGCGGGGTACAATGAGCAGTTCTTC; CDR3: CASSLDRAGYNEQFF
D: -; J: TRBJ2-7; V: TRBV7-9; size: -; DNA: TGTGCCAGCAGCTTAGATGAGTACGAGCAGTACTTC; CDR3: CASSLDEYEQYF
D: -; J: TRBJ2-1; V: TRBV3-1/TRBV3-2; size: -; DNA: TGTGCCAGCAGCCGACCTGGGAGTAGCGGAGCTTACAATGAGCAGTTCTTC; CDR3: CASSRPGSSGAYNEQFF
D: -; J: TRBJ2-2; V: TRBV2; size: -; DNA: TGTGCCAGCAGTCGGGACACCGGGGAGCTGTTTTTT; CDR3: CASSRDTGELFF
D: -; J: TRBJ1-4; V: TRBV11-2; size: -; DNA: TGTGCCAGCAGCTTTGGGGAGGATGAAAAACTGTTTTTT; CDR3: CASSFGEDEKLFF
D: -; J: TRBJ2-3; V: TRBV6-5; size: -; DNA: TGTGCCAGCAGACACGCCATAGATGATACGCAGTATTTT; CDR3: CASRHAIDDTQYF
D: TRBD2; J: TRBJ2-7; V: TRBV10-3; size: once; DNA: TGTGCCATCAGGGGCAGCGGGGACGGGACCTACGAGCAGTACTTC; CDR3: CAIRGSGDGTYEQYF
D: TRBD1; J: TRBJ1-4; V: TRBV5-4; size: few; DNA: TGTGCCAGCAGCAAGGGACAGGGGGGTATGTCGGTAGATGAAAAACTGTTTTTT; CDR3: CASSKGQGGMSVDEKLFF
D: -; J: TRBJ1-3; V: TRBV4-1; size: -; DNA: TGCGCCAGCAGCCAAGGAGAAGCTGGAAACACCATATATTTT; CDR3: CASSQGEAGNTIYF
D: TRBD1; J: TRBJ2-5; V: TRBV7-9; size: -; DNA: TGTGCCAGCAGCCCGCAGGGGGTGCGGAAGACCCAGTACTTC; CDR3: CASSPQGVRKTQYF
D: -; J: TRBJ1-2; V: TRBV18; size: -; DNA: TGTGCCAGCTCACCTAGAGGGGACTATGGCTACACCTTC; CDR3: CASSPRGDYGYTF
D: -; J: TRBJ2-1; V: TRBV15; size: -; DNA: TGTGCCACCAGCAGAGACCCACCCATTCGGGGGTATGAGCAGTTCTTC; CDR3: CATSRDPPIRGYEQFF
D: -; J: TRBJ1-2; V: TRBV3-1/TRBV3-2; size: -; DNA: TGTGCCAGCAGCCAAGGGGGGGCTGCGAACTATGGCTACACCTTC; CDR3: CASSQGGAANYGYTF
D: TRBD1; J: TRBJ1-2; V: TRBV15; size: few; DNA: TGTGCCACCAGGGAGGGGGCTGGGTACAACTATGGCTACACCTTC; CDR3: CATREGAGYNYGYTF
D: -; J: TRBJ2-4; V: TRBV5-4; size: -; DNA: TGTGCCAGCAGCTTAGAGGGAAGGACCAAAAACATTCAGTACTTC; CDR3: CASSLEGRTKNIQYF
D: -; J: TRBJ1-1; V: TRBV9; size: -; DNA: TGTGCCAGCAGCGTAGCGGGGGCGGAAACTGAAGCTTTCTTT; CDR3: CASSVAGAETEAFF
D: -; J: TRBJ2-4; V: TRBV5-8; size: -; DNA: TGTGCCAGCAGCCTCGACACGTGGGCTGGTGACATTCAGTACTTC; CDR3: CASSLDTWAGDIQYF
D: -; J: TRBJ1-5; V: TRBV7-8; size: -; DNA: TGTGCCAGCAGCTTATCTGATCGCAGGAATAGCAATCAGCCCCAGCATTTT; CDR3: CASSLSDRRNSNQPQHF
D: -; J: TRBJ2-7; V: TRBV27; size: -; DNA: TGTGCCAGCAGTTTAGGCTGGGGGGCCTACGAGCAGTACTTC; CDR3: CASSLGWGAYEQYF
D: TRBD2; J: TRBJ2-6; V: TRBV3-1/TRBV3-2; size: -; DNA: TGTGCCAGCAGCCCCCTAGCGGGAGGGCCGACTGGGGCCAACGTCCTGACTTTC; CDR3: CASSPLAGGPTGANVLTF
D: -; J: TRBJ2-3; V: TRBV9; size: -; DNA: TGTGCCAGCAGCGTAGTAACCGGCGGGGATACGCAGTATTTT; CDR3: CASSVVTGGDTQYF
D: -; J: TRBJ1-1; V: TRBV7-9; size: -; DNA: TGTGCCAGCAGCTTAGGAGGCGCTGGGGCTTTCTTT; CDR3: CASSLGGAGAFF
D: TRBD2; J: TRBJ2-1; V: TRBV5-1; size: -; DNA: TGCGCCAGCAGCCCGAGAGCGGGAGGCTCCTACAATGAGCAGTTCTTC; CDR3: CASSPRAGGSYNEQFF
D: -; J: TRBJ2-2; V: TRBV7-9; size: few; DNA: TGTGCCAGCAGCTTATTCCAGACGAACACCGGGGAGCTGTTTTTT; CDR3: CASSLFQTNTGELFF
D: TRBD2; J: TRBJ2-1; V: TRBV30; size: -; DNA: TGTGCCTGTGGACTAGCAGTGCAGCAGTTCTTC; CDR3: CACGLAVQQFF
D: TRBD2; J: TRBJ2-7; V: TRBV7-8; size: -; DNA: TGTGCCAGCAGTCCCGCCCGAACCGGGACTAGCTTTGTCACCTACGAGCAGTACTTC; CDR3: CASSPARTGTSFVTYEQYF
D: -; J: TRBJ1-1; V: TRBV6-1; size: -; DNA: TGTGCCAGCAGTGAAATTAGGGGTGGCACTGAAGCTTTCTTT; CDR3: CASSEIRGGTEAFF
D: -; J: TRBJ1-2; V: TRBV3-1/TRBV3-2; size: -; DNA: TGTGCCAGCAGCCAAGAAGCGGGGGGGACGTTTGGCTACACCTTC; CDR3: CASSQEAGGTFGYTF
D: -; J: TRBJ1-5; V: TRBV10-2; size: -; DNA: TGCGCCAGCAGTGTTGGGGGCGTAGGTCAGCCCCAGCATTTT; CDR3: CASSVGGVGQPQHF
D: -; J: TRBJ1-2; V: TRBV7-9; size: once; DNA: TGTGCCAGCAGCGCCCCGCCAAATGGCTACACCTTC; CDR3: CASSAPPNGYTF
D: -; J: TRBJ1-2; V: TRBV5-4; size: -; DNA: TGTGCCACCATAGCAGGGGACGAAATCTATGGCTACACCTTC; CDR3: CATIAGDEIYGYTF
D: -; J: TRBJ1-5; V: TRBV7-6; size: -; DNA: TGTGCCAGCAGCTTAGTCGTAACGGGGCCCCAGCATTTT; CDR3: CASSLVVTGPQHF
D: -; J: TRBJ2-1; V: TRBV15; size: -; DNA: TGTGCCACCAGCAGCCGGACCTACAATGAGCAGTTCTTC; CDR3: CATSSRTYNEQFF
D: -; J: TRBJ1-1; V: TRBV6-2/TRBV6-3; size: -; DNA: TGTGCCAGCAGTTACTCGGGGGGACAGAACACTGAAGCTTTCTTT; CDR3: CASSYSGGQNTEAFF
D: -; J: TRBJ1-6; V: TRBV6-6; size: once; DNA: TGTGCCAGCAGTTATCGTACCTCACCCCTCCACTTT; CDR3: CASSYRTSPLHF
D: -; J: TRBJ2-5; V: TRBV15; size: -; DNA: TGTGCCACCAGCAGAGATCGGGCAGAAGAGACCCAGTACTTC; CDR3: CATSRDRAEETQYF
D: TRBD1; J: TRBJ1-1; V: TRBV29-1; size: few; DNA: TGCAGCGTTAATTACAGGGGGAACATGAACACTGAAGCTTTCTTT; CDR3: CSVNYRGNMNTEAFF